The 24 T cell receptor beta chains reported below all come from one sample, sequenced in a study of shared clonotypes between healthy human individuals (dated by TCRdb to 2018 to 2020). The library was generated by the immunoSEQ multiplex PCR assay. TCRdb took over this immuneACCESS table, retaining in-frame rearrangements with V and J assigned. Such tables are incomplete; in checked studies, under half of the missing clones stem from an unresolved V gene, and the remainder is unexplained. In this sample the table shows some 1 million clones, approximately 68% of which occur a single time. Roughly 1.5% of the sample is in the top ten clones. Input material: memory CD4+ T cells sorted from blood. The cell subset or site label, as the study defines it: CD45RA-negative fraction. These receptors all come from a man between 18 and 29 years old in good health.

This chain links TRBV30 with TRBJ2-3; possible D gene TRBD2, 6 bases. The CDR3 extends over 17 amino acids. V dropped 3 bases and J dropped 0 bases, with 19 bases sitting between them. Germline CDR1 GTSNPN, CDR2 SVGIG (reference sequence). CDR3 DNA: TGTGCCTGGAGCTGGACGGGACTTAAAACTAGCACAGATACGCAGTATTTT. It yields the protein CAWSWTGLKTSTDTQYF.

This clone was picked up many times. The V call is TRBV7-2, the J call TRBJ2-5; possible D gene TRBD2, 5 bases. The ends were cut back, 1 base at V and 4 bases at J, with 13 bases in the middle. The CDR3 runs 15 residues. In germline, CDR1 is SGHTA, CDR2 FQGNSA. The CDR3, as DNA: TGTGCCAGCAGCTTAGATGGGTCCCGGGGAGAGACCCAGTACTTC. It specifies CASSLDGSRGETQYF.

CDR3 DNA: TGTGCCAGCGCCCTAAGCTCTGGGGCCAACGTCCTGACTTTC. Protein: CASALSSGANVLTF. The chain couples TRBV5-5 to TRBJ2-6; D call uncertain. Trimming pared 7 bases from V and 0 bases from J, leaving 8 bases between. There are 14 residues in the CDR3. The germline gives CDR1 SGHKS, CDR2 YYEKEE (reference sequence).

The chain couples TRBV6-1 to TRBJ1-4; 7 nucleotides line up with TRBD1. Trimming removed 6 bases from V and 4 bases from J; junction bases left unmatched: 5. CDR3 length equals 14 residues. Looked up from germline, CDR1 is MNHNS and CDR2 is SASEGT. CDR3 sequence: CASSIQGVNEKLFF. The CDR3 nucleotides are TGTGCCAGCAGCATCCAGGGGGTTAATGAAAAACTGTTTTTT.

The J gene is TRBJ1-5, the V gene TRBV6-1; D is perhaps TRBD1 (6 bases). Trimming pared 8 bases from V and 3 bases from J, leaving 14 bases between. Germline V gene lookup returns CDR1 MNHNS and CDR2 SASEGT. CDR3 length: 14 amino acids. CDR3 sequence: CASLRGLDNQPQHF. For the CDR3, the DNA is TGTGCCAGCCTGCGGGGGCTCGACAATCAGCCCCAGCATTTT.

In its sample, this clone was seen many times. This chain connects TRBV5-4 to TRBJ2-1; 8 nucleotides line up with TRBD1. Germline loops: CDR1 SGHNT, CDR2 YYREEE (reference sequence). The CDR3 runs 15 residues. Trimming removed 0 bases from V and 8 bases from J; junction bases left unmatched: 7. CDR3 in amino acids: CASSLDGTGGHEQFF. The CDR3 DNA sequence: TGTGCCAGCAGCTTGGACGGGACAGGAGGGCATGAGCAGTTCTTC. Full variable domain (outside the CDR3, taken from reference TRBV5-4 and TRBJ2-1): ETGVTQSPTHLIKTRGQQVTLRCSSQSGHNTVSWYQQALGQGPQFIFQYYREEENGRGNFPPRFSGLQFPNYSSELNVNALELDDSALYLCASSLDGTGGHEQFFGPGTRLTVL.

The V gene is TRBV27, the J gene TRBJ1-2; weak D call: TRBD1 (6 bases). CDR1 and CDR2 from the germline V gene are MNHEY and SMNVEV (reference sequence). CDR3 length: 14 amino acids. V lost 5 bases to trimming and J lost 8 bases, with 18 bases between them. The CDR3 sequence: CASSPVGGGSGYTF. The CDR3 DNA reads TGTGCCAGCAGTCCGGTAGGGGGGGGTTCGGGCTACACCTTC.

The chain recombines TRBV6-5 with TRBJ1-3; 7 bases are shared with TRBD1. Trimming removed 5 bases from V and 4 bases from J; junction bases left unmatched: 5. The CDR3 covers 14 residues. Germline V gene sequence: CDR1 MNHEY, CDR2 SVGAGI. CDR3 coding DNA: TGTGCCAGCAGTCCCCGGGACAGAGGAAACACCATATATTTT. This translates into CASSPRDRGNTIYF.

The chain employs TRBV7-8 and TRBJ1-1; D is possibly TRBD1 (6 bases). Between the trimmed V and J ends, which lost 4 bases and 0 bases, there was a span of 21 bases. The germline gives CDR1 SGHVS, CDR2 FQNEAQ. The CDR3 has 18 residues. The CDR3: CASSSLGQGWFMNTEAFF. The CDR3 region has the DNA TGTGCCAGCAGCTCCCTCGGGCAGGGGTGGTTCATGAACACTGAAGCTTTCTTT. Looking up the rest from reference TRBV7-8 and TRBJ1-1 gives the full variable domain: GAGVSQSPRYKVAKRGQDVALRCDPISGHVSLFWYQQALGQGPEFLTYFQNEAQLDKSGLPSDRFFAERPEGSVSTLKIQRTQQEDSAVYLCASSSLGQGWFMNTEAFFGQGTRLTVV.

This clone was counted between two and nine times. This chain uses TRBV4-1 with TRBJ2-7; 10 bases map to TRBD2. The CDR3 runs 15 residues. V trimming: 2 bases; J trimming: 3 bases; junction bases outside the gene matches: 4. The germline V gene has CDR1 MGHRA and CDR2 YSYEKL. CDR3 in amino acids: CASSQTLAGVYEQYF. DNA of the CDR3: TGCGCCAGCAGCCAAACCCTAGCGGGGGTCTACGAGCAGTACTTC.

The chain has TRBV5-4 and TRBJ1-5, with 8 nucleotides matching TRBD1. Looked up from germline, CDR1 is SGHNT and CDR2 is YYREEE (reference sequence). V shed 2 bases, J shed 2 bases, and the junction held 6 bases outside the gene matches. The CDR3 is 16 amino acids. The DNA of the CDR3 is TGTGCCAGCAGCTTTACAGGGGGAGGGGGCAATCAGCCCCAGCATTTT. It yields the protein CASSFTGGGGNQPQHF.

J is TRBJ2-7 and V is TRBV6-5; 11 bases line up with TRBD2. The germline V gene encodes CDR1 MNHEY and CDR2 SVGAGI. J lost 5 bases, V lost 4 bases, and 10 bases had no gene match. This CDR3 is built from 16 residues. The CDR3 spells CASSFLLAGGPDEQYF. DNA for the CDR3: TGTGCCAGCAGTTTTCTTTTAGCGGGAGGGCCGGACGAGCAGTACTTC.

This clone was recorded a few times. This chain connects TRBV30 to TRBJ2-5, with D hard to call. The J call may be in error: the DNA end matches TRBJ2-7 better. This CDR3 region has 16 residues. CDR1 is GTSNPN, CDR2 SVGIG, per germline (reference sequence). The CDR3 here is CAWSVFPRSIPFEQYF. The DNA of the CDR3 is TGTGCCTGGAGTGTGTTTCCTCGGAGTATCCCCTTCGAGCAGTACTTC.

The rearrangement joins TRBV7-8 to TRBJ2-1; the match to TRBD2 covers 8 bases. CDR1 is SGHVS, CDR2 FQNEAQ, per germline. CDR3 size: 19 residues. With 2 bases clipped from V and 9 bases from J, the junction kept 21 bases outside the gene matches. The CDR3 DNA reads as TGTGCCAGCAGCTTAAAATCCGAATCGGCGGGAGGTCGGGCGGGTGAGCAGTTCTTC. This encodes CASSLKSESAGGRAGEQFF.

This chain links TRBV27 with TRBJ1-1; 7 bases fit TRBD1. The CDR3 has 16 amino acids. Losses at the gene ends were 5 bases for V and 5 bases for J; bases not matched to a gene: 14. Germline V gene lookup returns CDR1 MNHEY and CDR2 SMNVEV (reference sequence). The CDR3 spells CASSPQRDSRTTEAFF. The CDR3 DNA sequence: TGTGCCAGCAGTCCACAGAGGGACAGCCGGACTACTGAAGCTTTCTTT.

About this clone itself: This sample also contains other DNA sequences that code for the same CDR3. The DNA for the CDR3 is TGTGCCAGCAGTTTGGGACAGGGAGAGACCCAGTACTTC. This gives the protein CASSLGQGETQYF. The gene calls are TRBV27 and TRBJ2-5; 9 nucleotides align to TRBD1. V lost 3 bases to trimming and J lost 4 bases; unmatched junction nucleotides: 0. The CDR3 consists of 13 residues. CDR1 MNHEY and CDR2 SMNVEV come from the germline V gene (reference sequence).

A remark on this clone: The junction shows a germline mismatch at one end, possibly a read error. The rearrangement links TRBV29-1 to TRBJ2-4; 7 nucleotides agree with TRBD2. Germline V gene lookup returns CDR1 SQVTM and CDR2 ANQGSEA. The CDR3 spans 15 residues. DNA of the CDR3: TGCAGCGTAGAAGGGATCCGGGGGGTAGACAACATTCAGTACTTC. It yields the protein CSVEGIRGVDNIQYF.

The chain uses TRBV29-1 and TRBJ2-2; TRBD1 agrees at 7 bases. This CDR3 comprises 14 residues. The ends lost 6 bases at V and 0 bases at J; junction bases unmatched: 4. Germline CDR1 and CDR2: SQVTM and ANQGSEA. The CDR3 bases are TGCAGCGTCCGGACAGGCGCGAACACCGGGGAGCTGTTTTTT. Translated, it gives CSVRTGANTGELFF.

The chain joins TRBV6-1 to TRBJ1-1; D is ambiguous. In germline, CDR1 is MNHNS, CDR2 SASEGT. The V gene lost 5 bases and the J gene lost 0 bases, with 10 bases spanning the gap. The CDR3 length is 14 residues. The CDR3, as DNA: TGTGCCAGCAGTCTAGGAAACATGAACACTGAAGCTTTCTTT. It translates to CASSLGNMNTEAFF.

The V call is TRBV10-3, the J call TRBJ2-7; no firm D call. The germline CDR1 and CDR2 sequences are ENHRY and SYGVKD. Trimming shortened V by 7 bases and J by 0 bases, and 13 bases separated the two germline ends. CDR3 length: 14 amino acids. CDR3 in DNA: TGTGCCATCACAACGGACGCTTTCTCCTACGAGCAGTACTTC. This encodes CAITTDAFSYEQYF.

The CDR3 sequence is CASSATSGRTDTQYF. CDR3 coding DNA: TGTGCCAGCAGCGCAACTAGCGGTAGAACAGATACGCAGTATTTT. The rearrangement joins TRBV9 to TRBJ2-3, with 8 bases fitting TRBD2. V trimming: 3 bases; J trimming: 3 bases; junction bases outside the gene matches: 6. Per germline, CDR1 SGDLS and CDR2 YYNGEE. The CDR3 has 15 amino acids.

The CDR3 loop reads CASSETWDRLFLRSNQPQHF. In DNA form, the CDR3 reads TGTGCCAGCAGTGAAACTTGGGACAGGCTTTTTCTGCGTAGCAATCAGCCCCAGCATTTT. The chain combines TRBV6-1 with TRBJ1-5, with TRBD1 matching 8 bases. The V and J ends lost 2 bases and 0 bases, in that order; junction bases with no gene match: 15. The CDR3 consists of 20 residues. Germline loops: CDR1 MNHNS, CDR2 SASEGT.

Points on this clone: Distinct nucleotide sequences in the sample also encode this CDR3. As DNA, the CDR3 is TGCGCCAGCCGCGGACTAGCGGGAGTGACAGATACGCAGTATTTT. Amino acids: CASRGLAGVTDTQYF. This chain connects TRBV5-1 to TRBJ2-3; TRBD2 aligns across 13 bases. The germline V gene has CDR1 SGHRS and CDR2 YFSETQ. Germline trimming cut 7 bases from V and 3 bases from J; bases unmatched to any gene: 5. The CDR3 is made up of 15 amino acids. The whole variable domain, remainder taken from reference TRBV5-1 and TRBJ2-3, is KAGVTQTPRYLIKTRGQQVTLSCSPISGHRSVSWYQQTPGQGLQFLFEYFSETQRNKGNFPGRFSGRQFSNSRSEMNVSTLELGDSALYLCASRGLAGVTDTQYFGPGTRLTVL.

By sample fraction, this clone is medium-sized (0.01 to 0.1%). The genes are TRBV2 and TRBJ1-5, with 7 bases identical to TRBD1. The CDR3 is 15 amino acids. The germline V gene encodes CDR1 SNHLY and CDR2 FYNNEI. The J segment lost 3 bases and the V segment lost 10 bases, leaving 12 bases of the junction unmatched. CDR3 loop: CATKADRVSNQPQHF. CDR3 in DNA: TGTGCCACTAAGGCCGACAGGGTGTCCAATCAGCCCCAGCATTTT.